Presented here are 28 T cell receptor beta chains from one specimen sequenced in a study of shared clonotypes between healthy human individuals (dated by TCRdb to 2020 to 2022). Library prep was done by the immunoSEQ multiplex PCR assay. TCRdb took this table from immuneACCESS and kept in-frame rearrangements with V and J called. Such tables lack part of the clones; where checked against another copy, unresolved V genes explain under half of the gap, and the rest is unexplained. For this sample the table gives over 95,000 clones, of which under 70% were detected only once. Of the sample, under 30% is held by the ten largest clones. Sequenced input: memory CD8+ T cells sorted from blood. Reading the label with the study, this specimen's cell subset or site is: CD45RO+ cells pooled with CCR7-negative TemRA cells. These receptors were collected from a woman in her 30s in good health.

This clone is a singleton in its sample. The chain carries TRBV6-6 and TRBJ2-7; D is undetermined. The CDR3 is 12 amino acids. The V end was cut by 0 bases, the J end by 6 bases, with 6 bases between. Germline values: CDR1 MNHNY, CDR2 SVGAGI (reference sequence). The CDR3 DNA is TGTGCCAGCAGTTACTCTTCAGGCGAGCAGTACTTC. Translation gives CASSYSSGEQYF.

J is TRBJ1-3 and V is TRBV7-2; a weak D match, TRBD1 (5 bases). Per the germline V gene, CDR1 is SGHTA and CDR2 is FQGNSA. The V end lost 1 base, the J end lost 7 bases, and 17 bases lay between the germline ends. The CDR3 totals 16 residues. The DNA for the CDR3 is TGTGCCAGCAGCTTAGATCGGGGGTACCAAGGGAACACCATATATTTT. Translation: CASSLDRGYQGNTIYF.

This chain joins TRBV5-6 and TRBJ2-5; D is undetermined. The J call may not be correct, given that the DNA end is closer to TRBJ2-7. The CDR3 runs 13 residues. Germline loops: CDR1 SGHDT, CDR2 YYEEEE. The CDR3 coding sequence is TGTGCCAGCAGACCGGACGGATCCTACGAGCAGTACTTC. Its protein product is CASRPDGSYEQYF.

The chain recombines TRBV15 with TRBJ2-2, with TRBD2 matching over 12 bases. V shed 1 base, J shed 4 bases, and the junction held 7 bases outside the gene matches. The CDR3 has 18 residues. In germline, CDR1 is LNHNV, CDR2 YYDKDF (reference sequence). The CDR3 sequence: CATSRGASGRGFTGELFF. DNA of the CDR3: TGTGCCACCAGCAGAGGAGCTAGCGGGAGGGGATTCACCGGGGAGCTGTTTTTT.

The V call is TRBV2, the J call TRBJ2-7; no clear D gene. CDR3 length: 10 amino acids. Trimming pared 6 bases from V and 10 bases from J, leaving 10 bases between. Germline values: CDR1 SNHLY, CDR2 FYNNEI. The CDR3 region is CASSVAYQYF. CDR3 nucleotide sequence: TGTGCCAGCAGCGTAGCATACCAGTACTTC.

The chain links TRBV18 to TRBJ1-4; D may be TRBD1 (6 bases). The germline V gene has CDR1 KGHSH and CDR2 LQKENI. V was cut by 3 bases and J by 7 bases, with 24 bases left in between. The CDR3 length is 18 residues. CDR3 DNA: TGTGCCAGCTCACCTACCCTCCGGGACGTTTTACAGGGTGAAAAACTGTTTTTT. Translating it yields CASSPTLRDVLQGEKLFF.

The rearrangement joins TRBV7-9 to TRBJ1-2, with TRBD1 as a possible D gene (6 bases). Trimming stripped 4 bases from V and 3 bases from J, with 18 bases between. This CDR3 spans 16 amino acids. Germline loops: CDR1 SEHNR, CDR2 FQNEAQ (reference sequence). CDR3 DNA: TGTGCCAGCAGCTCAATTGGGGGACACACCGACTATGGCTACACCTTC. Its translation: CASSSIGGHTDYGYTF.

The chain links TRBV5-1 to TRBJ2-7, with D possibly being TRBD1 (5 bases). The ends were cut back, 4 bases at V and 1 base at J, with 15 bases in the middle. CDR1 is SGHRS, CDR2 YFSETQ, per germline. CDR3 length: 15 residues. CDR3 residues: CASSPWVGDSYEQYF. CDR3 nucleotides: TGCGCCAGCAGCCCCTGGGTAGGGGATTCCTACGAGCAGTACTTC.

V and J are TRBV15 and TRBJ2-7; maybe TRBD2 (5 bases). This CDR3 region has 14 residues. Deletions cut 6 bases from V and 5 bases from J, with 17 bases between. Germline V gene lookup returns CDR1 LNHNV and CDR2 YYDKDF (reference sequence). CDR3 DNA: TGTGCCACCAGGGACTCCATTGGACGGGACGAGCAGTACTTC. Translated, it gives CATRDSIGRDEQYF.

This chain joins TRBV9 and TRBJ2-1; D is unclear. Germline V lookup: CDR1 SGDLS, CDR2 YYNGEE. V lost 0 bases to trimming and J lost 8 bases, with 9 bases between them. This CDR3 is 13 amino acids long. The CDR3 nucleotides are TGTGCCAGCAGCGTAGGTAGTCCCGATGAGCAGTTCTTC. Encoded protein: CASSVGSPDEQFF.

The chain has TRBV7-9 and TRBJ2-7; the match to TRBD2 covers 10 bases. The CDR3 is 14 amino acids. V lost 5 bases to trimming and J lost 2 bases; unmatched junction nucleotides: 3. Germline V gene lookup returns CDR1 SEHNR and CDR2 FQNEAQ (reference sequence). DNA for the CDR3: TGTGCCAGCAGCCCAGGGACTAGCGCCTACGAGCAGTACTTC. It codes for CASSPGTSAYEQYF.

V and J are TRBV5-4 and TRBJ2-1; 8 nucleotides align to TRBD1. CDR3 size: 15 residues. Per the germline V gene, CDR1 is SGHNT and CDR2 is YYREEE (reference sequence). Trimming cost V 4 bases and J 2 bases; bases outside gene matches: 5. CDR3 residues: CASSRDRGTYNEQFF. As DNA, the CDR3 is TGTGCCAGCAGCCGTGACAGGGGCACCTACAATGAGCAGTTCTTC.

V gene TRBV5-1 combines with J gene TRBJ2-1; 10 bases align to TRBD1. The CDR3 is made up of 16 amino acids. Germline trimming cut 4 bases from V and 7 bases from J; bases unmatched to any gene: 11. Germline CDR1 is SGHRS and CDR2 is YFSETQ. CDR3 sequence reads: CASSRAAGQGGNEQFF. CDR3 DNA: TGCGCCAGCAGCCGAGCCGCAGGACAGGGGGGGAATGAGCAGTTCTTC. Combining the CDR3 with reference TRBV5-1 and TRBJ2-1 gives the whole variable domain KAGVTQTPRYLIKTRGQQVTLSCSPISGHRSVSWYQQTPGQGLQFLFEYFSETQRNKGNFPGRFSGRQFSNSRSEMNVSTLELGDSALYLCASSRAAGQGGNEQFFGPGTRLTVL.

This clone was seen at least ten times. CDR3 in amino acids: CASSAKPTGGTEAFF. Here the CDR3 DNA reads TGTGCCAGCAGTGCTAAACCAACAGGGGGCACTGAAGCTTTCTTT. The V and J genes are TRBV6-1 and TRBJ1-1, with TRBD1 matching over 8 bases. Germline CDR1 reads MNHNS; CDR2 reads SASEGT. The CDR3 spans 15 residues. V lost 4 bases and J lost 4; bases outside the gene matches: 8.

As to this clone: A far bigger clonotype differs at one base, so this is likely a read error. The chain employs TRBV4-1 and TRBJ2-1; 13 bases line up with TRBD2. Germline values: CDR1 MGHRA, CDR2 YSYEKL. The ends lost 5 bases at V and 4 bases at J; junction bases unmatched: 5. This CDR3 contains 16 residues. The CDR3 spells CASSLGTSGTYNEQFF. CDR3 nucleotides: TGCGCCAGCAGCTTGGGGACTAGCGGGACTTACAATGAGCAGTTCTTC.

The chain has TRBV5-5 and TRBJ2-7; D is undetermined. The CDR3 totals 14 residues. CDR1 is SGHKS and CDR2 is YYEKEE in the germline V gene (reference sequence). Trimming took off 0 bases at V and 3 bases at J, with 10 bases between the two ends. CDR3 region: CASSLVIANYEQYF. The CDR3 DNA reads as TGTGCCAGCAGCTTGGTGATCGCAAACTACGAGCAGTACTTC.

The chain couples TRBV28 to TRBJ2-7, with 8 bases lining up with TRBD2. Germline V gives CDR1 MDHEN, CDR2 SYDVKM. The CDR3 is 11 residues long. V dropped 8 bases and J dropped 9; count of bases not matched to a gene: 6. For the CDR3, the DNA is TGTGCCAGCTCTGGGGCGGGAGGGCAGTACTTC. It codes for CASSGAGGQYF.

V is TRBV4-1 and J is TRBJ2-7; no definite D call. This CDR3 comprises 13 residues. V lost 3 bases to trimming and J lost 6 bases, with 12 bases between them. From germline, CDR1 is MGHRA and CDR2 YSYEKL. The CDR3 loop is CASSHSVGAEQYF. Here the CDR3 DNA reads TGCGCCAGCAGCCATTCGGTGGGTGCCGAGCAGTACTTC.

The chain recombines TRBV4-1 with TRBJ2-2; weak D call: TRBD1 (6 bases). This CDR3 has 15 residues. Germline CDR1 and CDR2: MGHRA and YSYEKL. Trimming cost V 5 bases and J 5 bases, with 15 bases left between them. The CDR3 nucleotides are TGCGCCAGCAGCTCAGGCGACAGGCCGACCGGGGAGCTGTTTTTT. Translated: CASSSGDRPTGELFF.

This sequence joins TRBV29-1 and TRBJ2-1; TRBD2 aligns across 7 bases. V lost 5 bases, J lost 8 bases, and 6 bases stayed unmatched. The CDR3 spans 12 residues. CDR1 and CDR2 from the germline V gene are SQVTM and ANQGSEA. The CDR3 reads CSVPSGLYEQFF. In nucleotides, the CDR3 is TGCAGCGTTCCTAGCGGTCTATATGAGCAGTTCTTC.

V and J are TRBV27 and TRBJ2-5, with 8 bases identical to TRBD2. Germline values: CDR1 MNHEY, CDR2 SMNVEV (reference sequence). V trimming: 6 bases; J trimming: 5 bases; junction bases outside the gene matches: 8. This CDR3 is 14 amino acids long. The CDR3 protein is CASRGGGSVETQYF. CDR3 bases: TGTGCCAGCAGGGGCGGGGGGTCAGTGGAGACCCAGTACTTC.

This sequence joins TRBV7-9 and TRBJ2-3; 8 positions match TRBD2. In germline, CDR1 is SEHNR, CDR2 FQNEAQ (reference sequence). V was pared by 3 bases and J by 4 bases, with 3 bases of the junction left unmatched. CDR3 length: 14 amino acids. CDR3 DNA sequence: TGTGCCAGCAGCTTGGGCGGGAGGCCAGATACGCAGTATTTT. The encoded protein is CASSLGGRPDTQYF.

To note about this clone: The sample holds other DNA sequences that translate to the same CDR3. The chain is built from TRBV27 and TRBJ2-7; 9 bases map to TRBD1. The CDR3 sequence is 14 residues long. The germline V gene has CDR1 MNHEY and CDR2 SMNVEV (reference sequence). Unmatched junction bases numbered 4, after V lost 3 bases and J lost 4 bases. CDR3: CASSFGTGSYEQYF. Written as DNA, the CDR3 is TGTGCCAGCAGTTTCGGGACAGGGTCATACGAGCAGTACTTC.

V usage is TRBV7-4 and J usage is TRBJ2-7; 7 nucleotides match TRBD2. Per the germline V gene, CDR1 is SGHVT and CDR2 is SQSDAQ. J lost 3 bases, V lost 5 bases, and 19 bases had no gene match. The CDR3 consists of 18 residues. CDR3 protein: CASSPRLPGAGAFYEQYF. The DNA of the CDR3 is TGTGCCAGCAGCCCTAGGCTTCCCGGTGCGGGAGCGTTCTACGAGCAGTACTTC.

The chain recombines TRBV15 with TRBJ2-7; a weak D match, TRBD1 (6 bases). CDR3 length: 14 residues. CDR1 and CDR2 (germline): LNHNV, YYDKDF (reference sequence). Trimming removed 4 bases at V and 1 base at J, with 11 bases between. CDR3 sequence: CATSIDTGSYEQYF. DNA of the CDR3: TGTGCCACCAGCATAGACACAGGGTCCTACGAGCAGTACTTC.

This clone was seen only once. The chain employs TRBV15 and TRBJ2-3, with TRBD1 matching over 7 bases. V gave up 0 bases and J gave up 4 bases; unmatched junction bases: 4. The CDR3 is 15 amino acids. The germline V gene encodes CDR1 LNHNV and CDR2 YYDKDF (reference sequence). The CDR3 nucleotides read TGTGCCACCAGCAGAGATACTACAGGGGCAGATACGCAGTATTTT. This translates into CATSRDTTGADTQYF.

V is TRBV6-1 and J is TRBJ2-7; D is possibly TRBD1 or TRBD2 (5 bases each). Germline loops: CDR1 MNHNS, CDR2 SASEGT. Trimming left V 2 bases short and J 2 bases short, with 16 bases between. This CDR3 spans 16 amino acids. CDR3 DNA sequence: TGTGCCAGCAGTGAATTGTCCCAGGGAGCAGCCTACGAGCAGTACTTC. Translated, it gives CASSELSQGAAYEQYF.

This clone came up a few times. This sequence joins TRBV11-2 and TRBJ2-7; weak D call: TRBD2 (6 bases). Trimming took 1 base from V and 6 from J, leaving 10 bases between them. The CDR3 totals 13 residues. From germline, CDR1 is SGHAT and CDR2 FQNNGV. DNA of the CDR3: TGTGCCAGCAGCTTAGTAGGAGGGCCCGAGCAGTACTTC. It translates to CASSLVGGPEQYF.